Presented here are 7 T cell receptor beta chains from one specimen sequenced in a study of blood T cell repertoires in COVID-19. Sequencing was performed with immunoSEQ multiplex PCR; in TCRdb, only in-frame clones are kept and a portion is missing. The data contain 200,000 to 250,000 clones, approximately 83% of them singletons. Material: peripheral blood. The receptor set was obtained from a man older than 75 with acute or convalescent COVID-19.

The chain employs TRBV6-5 and TRBJ1-5; no clear D. V was trimmed by 2 bases and J by 0 bases, leaving 8 bases between them. This CDR3 is 15 amino acids long. CDR1 and CDR2 (germline): MNHEY, SVGAGI. CDR3 sequence (DNA): TGTGCCAGCAGTTACGACGGGATTAGCAATCAGCCCCAGCATTTT. It codes for CASSYDGISNQPQHF.

The V and J genes are TRBV27 and TRBJ1-1; possibly TRBD1 for D (5 bases). V lost 1 base and J lost 5, with 8 bases in between. The germline V gene encodes CDR1 MNHEY and CDR2 SMNVEV (reference sequence). The CDR3 has 13 amino acids. DNA for the CDR3: TGTGCCAGCAGTTTATATAGGGGAACTGAAGCTTTCTTT. Translating it yields CASSLYRGTEAFF.

The rearrangement joins TRBV15 to TRBJ2-2, with D maybe TRBD2 (6 bases). Germline lookup yields CDR1 LNHNV and CDR2 YYDKDF (reference sequence). The CDR3 is made up of 15 amino acids. V shed 3 bases and J shed 0 bases, with 8 bases lying between them. The CDR3 nucleotides are TGTGCCACCAGCAGGTTAGCGGCGAACACCGGGGAGCTGTTTTTT. The encoded protein is CATSRLAANTGELFF.

This clone was seen only once. This rearrangement joins TRBV6-4 to TRBJ2-2; 7 positions agree with TRBD1. The CDR3 extends over 14 amino acids. With V trimmed by 8 bases and J by 4 bases, 7 bases remained unmatched. Germline lookup yields CDR1 MRHNA and CDR2 SNTAGT. CDR3: CASQTGFGTGELFF. The CDR3, as DNA: TGTGCCAGCCAGACAGGGTTCGGCACCGGGGAGCTGTTTTTT.

This clone has only a few counts. The genes are TRBV7-2 and TRBJ2-7, with TRBD2 matching over 12 bases. Germline assignment: CDR1 SGHTA and CDR2 FQGNSA. The CDR3 spans 16 residues. With V trimmed by 5 bases and J by 3 bases, 8 bases remained unmatched. The CDR3 coding sequence is TGTGCCAGCAGCGTATCGAGACTAGCGGGGGTCTACGAGCAGTACTTC. Translating gives CASSVSRLAGVYEQYF.

CDR3 coding DNA: TGTGCCAGCAGCTGGTCGACAGGGGGGGTAGCTGAAGCTTTCTTT. Translating it yields CASSWSTGGVAEAFF. V usage is TRBV11-2 and J usage is TRBJ1-1, with 9 positions matching TRBD1. This CDR3 is built from 15 residues. Trimming at V came to 4 bases and at J to 6 bases, leaving 9 bases not matched to a gene. The germline gives CDR1 SGHAT, CDR2 FQNNGV. The whole variable domain, filled in from reference TRBV11-2 and TRBJ1-1, reads EAGVAQSPRYKIIEKRQSVAFWCNPISGHATLYWYQQILGQGPKLLIQFQNNGVVDDSQLPKDRFSAERLKGVDSTLKIQPAKLEDSAVYLCASSWSTGGVAEAFFGQGTRLTVV.

The chain recombines TRBV7-3 with TRBJ1-2, with D tentatively TRBD1 (6 bases). Germline assignment: CDR1 SGHTA and CDR2 FQGTGA. With 6 bases removed from V and 6 bases from J, the gap between germline ends came to 20 bases. This CDR3 comprises 15 residues. The CDR3 sequence is CASSPSRDKADGYTF. In DNA form, the CDR3 reads TGTGCCAGCAGTCCAAGCCGGGACAAAGCCGATGGCTACACCTTC. Supplemented by reference TRBV7-3 and TRBJ1-2, the full variable domain reads GAGVSQTPSNKVTEKGKYVELRCDPISGHTALYWYRQSLGQGPEFLIYFQGTGAADDSGLPNDRFFAVRPEGSVSTLKIQRTERGDSAVYLCASSPSRDKADGYTFGSGTRLTVV.